Shown below are 10 T cell receptor beta chains from a single sample sequenced in a study of blood T cell repertoires in COVID-19. Here immunoSEQ multiplex PCR was the method, and the copy in TCRdb shows in-frame clones only, minus some. The table records more than 150,000 clones, more than 75% of them present only once. Input material: peripheral blood. Every receptor here comes from a woman between 65 and 79 years old with COVID-19, enrolled during active disease.

This clone appeared once. This specimen includes other DNA sequences encoding the same CDR3. This chain links TRBV2 with TRBJ2-5; 8 bases are shared with TRBD1. The CDR3 length is 13 residues. V lost 6 bases to trimming and J lost 5 bases; unmatched junction nucleotides: 5. Germline V lookup: CDR1 SNHLY, CDR2 FYNNEI. The CDR3 DNA reads as TGTGCCAGCAGGGGCACAGGGGGGGAGACCCAGTACTTC. Its protein product is CASRGTGGETQYF.

This chain links TRBV12-3 or TRBV12-4 with TRBJ2-1; possibly TRBD2 for D (5 bases). V lost 6 bases and J lost 8, with 11 bases in between. There are 12 residues in the CDR3. The CDR3 DNA reads as TGTGCCAGCAGACTAGTTGGGGATGAGCAGTTCTTC. Translation gives CASRLVGDEQFF.

Written as DNA, the CDR3 is TGTGCCAGTAGTATAGGGACTATGACCTACGAGCAGTACTTC. Its protein is CASSIGTMTYEQYF. The chain carries TRBV19 and TRBJ2-7; D is possibly TRBD2 (6 bases). Trimming removed 1 base at V and 2 bases at J, with 9 bases between. The CDR3 covers 14 residues. Germline V gene data show CDR1 as LNHDA and CDR2 as SQIVND (reference sequence).

V gene TRBV5-1 combines with J gene TRBJ2-7; 7 positions agree with TRBD1. With 0 bases clipped from V and 5 bases from J, the junction kept 8 bases outside the gene matches. This CDR3 has 15 amino acids. The germline V gene encodes CDR1 SGHRS and CDR2 YFSETQ. The CDR3 reads CASSLEGTAGHEQYF. The CDR3, as DNA: TGCGCCAGCAGCTTGGAAGGGACAGCTGGCCACGAGCAGTACTTC.

The V call is TRBV29-1, the J call TRBJ2-5; a weak D match, TRBD1 (5 bases). The CDR3 consists of 13 residues. V gave up 3 bases and J gave up 5 bases, with 13 bases separating them. Germline CDR1 and CDR2: SQVTM and ANQGSEA. The CDR3 sequence: CSVEAVGAETQYF. DNA of the CDR3: TGCAGCGTTGAGGCCGTAGGGGCCGAGACCCAGTACTTC.

The J gene is TRBJ2-5, the V gene TRBV5-1, with TRBD2 as a possible D gene (5 bases). The V gene's germline CDR1 is SGHRS and CDR2 YFSETQ. Trimming removed 0 bases at V and 5 bases at J, with 11 bases between. The CDR3 loop spans 14 amino acids. This CDR3 reads CASSLAAERETQYF. In DNA form, the CDR3 reads TGCGCCAGCAGCTTGGCCGCGGAGCGGGAGACCCAGTACTTC.

The rearrangement uses TRBV18 and TRBJ2-1, with a tentative D call TRBD2 (5 bases). The CDR3 totals 15 residues. Trimming pared 1 base from V and 4 bases from J, leaving 11 bases between. Germline loops: CDR1 KGHSH, CDR2 LQKENI. The CDR3 here is CASSPLFGKYNEQFF. The CDR3 DNA reads TGTGCCAGCTCACCACTTTTCGGGAAATACAATGAGCAGTTCTTC.

The genes are TRBV20-1 and TRBJ2-4; the match to TRBD2 covers 7 bases. The V and J ends lost 3 bases and 3 bases, in that order; junction bases with no gene match: 2. Germline CDR1 DFQATT, CDR2 SNEGSKA (reference sequence). The CDR3 consists of 13 residues. This CDR3 is CSASWGGKNIQYF. The CDR3 DNA is TGCAGTGCTAGTTGGGGGGGCAAAAACATTCAGTACTTC.

This chain connects TRBV3-1 (or the pseudogene TRBV3-2) to TRBJ2-3; 7 positions agree with TRBD2. CDR3 size: 14 residues. The trim removed 1 base at V and 8 bases at J, leaving 6 bases unmatched. Germline loops: CDR1 LGHDT, CDR2 YNNKEL (reference sequence). This CDR3 is CASSQVGGSVTQYF. The DNA for the CDR3 is TGTGCCAGCAGCCAAGTCGGGGGGTCCGTTACGCAGTATTTT.

V usage is TRBV5-5 and J usage is TRBJ2-7, with a weak D call TRBD1 (5 bases). The CDR3 has 14 amino acids. In germline, CDR1 is SGHKS, CDR2 YYEKEE (reference sequence). The V and J ends lost 1 base and 11 bases respectively, with 19 bases between them. This CDR3 reads CASSLSTAPTEEYF. The CDR3 DNA reads TGTGCCAGCAGCTTGTCAACTGCGCCGACAGAGGAGTACTTC.